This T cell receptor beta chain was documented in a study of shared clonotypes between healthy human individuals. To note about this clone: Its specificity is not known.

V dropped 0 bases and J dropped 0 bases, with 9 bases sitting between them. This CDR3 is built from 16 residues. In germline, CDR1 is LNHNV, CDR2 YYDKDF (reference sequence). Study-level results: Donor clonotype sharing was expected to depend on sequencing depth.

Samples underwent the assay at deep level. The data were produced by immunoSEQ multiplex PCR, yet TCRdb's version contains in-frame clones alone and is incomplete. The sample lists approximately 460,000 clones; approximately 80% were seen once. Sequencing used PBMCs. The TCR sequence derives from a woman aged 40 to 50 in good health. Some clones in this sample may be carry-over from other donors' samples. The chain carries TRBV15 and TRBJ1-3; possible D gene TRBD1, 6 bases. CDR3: CATSRDYRDSGNTIYF. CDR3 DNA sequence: TGTGCCACCAGCAGAGATTACAGGGACTCTGGAAACACCATATATTTT.